This paragraph reports one TCR beta chain. These data come from a study of blood T cells in healthy people across ages. Study details: Per two T cells, template switching captured roughly one barcoded beta molecule.

Trimming removed 0 bases from V and 0 bases from J; junction bases left unmatched: 5. The length of the CDR3 is 16 residues. Germline loops: CDR1 SGHRS, CDR2 YFSETQ. With each sample, at least 5.5 micrograms of total RNA were extracted. The authors ran a second PCR of about 6 to 11 cycles using a sample-barcoded 5' primer and a J-beta primer mix. TCRdb re-derived calls from the 5' RACE reads in MiXCR, one entry per CDR3 protein. In the table there are about 1.1 million distinct CDR3 sequences, less than 45% of which are singletons. The chain combines TRBV5-1 with TRBJ1-1; 7 bases map to TRBD1. This sequence was found in a man aged 18 to 30 in good health. The sample taken for sequencing was blood. As DNA, the CDR3 is TGCGCCAGCAGCTTGGGGAGGGGGCCCATGAACACTGAAGCTTTCTTT. This encodes CASSLGRGPMNTEAFF.